The entry below gives a single T cell receptor (beta chain) sequence along with its context. Its specificity is unknown. This record belongs to a study of vaccination and CD4 T cells after COVID-19. Overall study context: According to the study, participants were given two doses of BNT162b2 or mRNA-1273 vaccine. Overlapping peptides covering the spike proteins of SARS-CoV-2, HCoV-NL63, HCoV-OC43 and HCoV-229E were added to stimulate cells. Post-COVID specimens were obtained a median about 100 days after diagnosis (range 35 to 161).

This sample's treatment: approximately 9-day PBMC culture with coronavirus spike peptide pools or control peptides (ViraFEST assay). An Oncomine TCR Beta short-read assay was used to sequence the DNA from cultured CD4+ T cells. One entry per CDR3 protein, called by TCRdb with MiXCR from the PCR reads. The sample includes 12,000 or so distinct CDR3 sequences, around two fifths of them seen just once. Points from the study as a whole: When vaccine-specific clones from convalescent patients were examined, 304 of 307 were spike mono-reactive.

The specimen was cultured CD4+ T cells from blood. The receptor was derived from a human donor with COVID-19.

CDR3 in amino acids: CASSLGTGPYNEQFF. In DNA, the CDR3 is TGTGCCAGCAGCTTAGGGACAGGGCCCTACAATGAGCAGTTCTTC. J is TRBJ2-1 and V is TRBV7-2; TRBD1 matches at 8 bases. Germline CDR1 reads SGHTA; CDR2 reads FQGNSA. The trim removed 1 base at V and 2 bases at J, leaving 1 base unmatched. The CDR3 totals 15 residues. The complete variable domain, with remaining parts taken from reference TRBV7-2 and TRBJ2-1, reads GAGVSQSPSNKVTEKGKDVELRCDPISGHTALYWYRQSLGQGLEFLIYFQGNSAPDKSGLPSDRFSAERTGGSVSTLTIQRTQQEDSAVYLCASSLGTGPYNEQFFGPGTRLTVL.